A selection of T cell receptor beta chains follows, all from one sample in a study of T cells in Graves' hyperthyroidism and ophthalmopathy. TCRdb re-derived calls from the multiplex PCR reads in MiXCR, one entry per CDR3 protein. The repertoire holds about 420,000 distinct CDR3 sequences, with roughly 13% as singletons. The sequencing input was blood. The receptor set was obtained from a woman between 18 and 29 years old with Graves' hyperthyroidism. Both conserved end residues are trimmed from each CDR3. The order of the fields is V gene, J gene, CDR3 protein.

V gene: TRBV20-1; J gene: TRBJ2-1; CDR3 protein: SAGQGRDEQF
V gene: TRBV28; J gene: TRBJ2-7; CDR3 protein: ASSPTQGALSEQY
V gene: TRBV7-2; J gene: TRBJ2-1; CDR3 protein: ASSLALGGSYNEQF
V gene: TRBV5-5; J gene: TRBJ2-7; CDR3 protein: ASHHLSGSLSYEQY
V gene: TRBV15; J gene: TRBJ2-7; CDR3 protein: AAQLAGVGEQY
V gene: TRBV5-1; J gene: TRBJ2-7; CDR3 protein: ASSEQGFYEQY
V gene: TRBV28; J gene: TRBJ2-7; CDR3 protein: ASSLSGATDEQY
V gene: TRBV7-9; J gene: TRBJ1-2; CDR3 protein: ASSQITGGNGYT
V gene: TRBV5-1; J gene: TRBJ1-1; CDR3 protein: ASSITGVQSEAF
V gene: TRBV15; J gene: TRBJ1-2; CDR3 protein: ATSGEQGPSNYGYT
V gene: TRBV20-1; J gene: TRBJ1-5; CDR3 protein: SASEGGAAGPQH
V gene: TRBV28; J gene: TRBJ1-5; CDR3 protein: GTRTLSQGANQPQH
V gene: TRBV30; J gene: TRBJ1-2; CDR3 protein: AWAGGLDGYT
V gene: TRBV3-1; J gene: TRBJ1-5; CDR3 protein: ASSQGKRGPQH
V gene: TRBV7-6; J gene: TRBJ2-1; CDR3 protein: ASSLEPSGTRNEQF
V gene: TRBV6-2/TRBV6-3; J gene: TRBJ1-2; CDR3 protein: ASSYLERNYGYT
V gene: TRBV11-2; J gene: TRBJ2-7; CDR3 protein: ASSLRTRVDEQY
V gene: TRBV30; J gene: TRBJ2-2; CDR3 protein: AWSVGSGMLGELF
V gene: TRBV6-5; J gene: TRBJ2-5; CDR3 protein: ASSYSGQNQETQY
V gene: TRBV27; J gene: TRBJ2-7; CDR3 protein: ASSLERTGRPYEQY
V gene: TRBV5-1; J gene: TRBJ2-2; CDR3 protein: ASSSRSDLTGELF
V gene: TRBV2; J gene: TRBJ1-3; CDR3 protein: ASSEREASAGNTIY
V gene: TRBV12-3/TRBV12-4; J gene: TRBJ1-2; CDR3 protein: ASTSGRVGWGYT
V gene: TRBV3-1; J gene: TRBJ2-5; CDR3 protein: ASIETSGKETQY
V gene: TRBV5-1; J gene: TRBJ2-2; CDR3 protein: ASSFRQGAGELF
V gene: TRBV25-1; J gene: TRBJ1-1; CDR3 protein: ASGKSDRGNTEAF
V gene: TRBV30; J gene: TRBJ2-2; CDR3 protein: ALPRGRGAGELF
V gene: TRBV7-9; J gene: TRBJ1-3; CDR3 protein: ASSLGVNDPGNTIY
V gene: TRBV28; J gene: TRBJ1-6; CDR3 protein: ASSTDRGTAFNSPLH
V gene: TRBV10-3; J gene: TRBJ1-4; CDR3 protein: AISEWGTNEKLF
V gene: TRBV6-2/TRBV6-3; J gene: TRBJ1-6; CDR3 protein: ASSYSTGPSPLH
V gene: TRBV19; J gene: TRBJ1-1; CDR3 protein: ASSGLTGVLSTEAF
V gene: TRBV2; J gene: TRBJ2-1; CDR3 protein: ASSVGRESYNEQF
V gene: TRBV6-1; J gene: TRBJ2-7; CDR3 protein: ASNDSYEQY
V gene: TRBV5-1; J gene: TRBJ2-3; CDR3 protein: AGSLGSPATDTQY
V gene: TRBV20-1; J gene: TRBJ1-6; CDR3 protein: SARAPGGWNSPLH
V gene: TRBV11-2; J gene: TRBJ2-1; CDR3 protein: ASSLLAGLANEQF
V gene: TRBV20-1; J gene: TRBJ2-3; CDR3 protein: SARGRLSRTTSTDTQY
V gene: TRBV20-1; J gene: TRBJ2-7; CDR3 protein: SANTGNSDYEQY
V gene: TRBV20-1; J gene: TRBJ2-7; CDR3 protein: SAGRQRAYEQY
V gene: TRBV6-5; J gene: TRBJ2-1; CDR3 protein: ASSYSPRNYNEQF
V gene: TRBV7-3; J gene: TRBJ2-3; CDR3 protein: ASGDSSTDTQY
V gene: TRBV27; J gene: TRBJ2-1; CDR3 protein: ASSLSASPYNEQF
V gene: TRBV9; J gene: TRBJ1-1; CDR3 protein: ASSQHTENTEAF
V gene: TRBV5-4; J gene: TRBJ2-1; CDR3 protein: ASSVPGGRNEQF
V gene: TRBV6-2/TRBV6-3; J gene: TRBJ2-3; CDR3 protein: ASSYADYDTQY
V gene: TRBV25-1; J gene: TRBJ1-2; CDR3 protein: ASRGPGSGYGYT
V gene: TRBV28; J gene: TRBJ1-2; CDR3 protein: ASWGDYGYT
V gene: TRBV12-3/TRBV12-4; J gene: TRBJ2-5; CDR3 protein: ASSGGVAGVPQY
V gene: TRBV24-1; J gene: TRBJ2-7; CDR3 protein: ATSDFGREGTRQY
V gene: TRBV20-1; J gene: TRBJ1-1; CDR3 protein: SAQAGGIEGAF
V gene: TRBV7-2; J gene: TRBJ1-1; CDR3 protein: ASSLIQGAAEAF
V gene: TRBV3-1; J gene: TRBJ2-1; CDR3 protein: ASSQALAGVNEQF
V gene: TRBV27; J gene: TRBJ2-7; CDR3 protein: ASSTPGLASVEQY
V gene: TRBV6-1; J gene: TRBJ2-7; CDR3 protein: ASSIEAGVSYEQY
V gene: TRBV20-1; J gene: TRBJ2-3; CDR3 protein: SARTSGIYTDTQY
V gene: TRBV28; J gene: TRBJ1-5; CDR3 protein: ASSSPGGLTGNQPQH
V gene: TRBV7-6; J gene: TRBJ2-1; CDR3 protein: ASSFISGDNPYNEQF